This entry lists 7 T cell receptor beta chains sequenced from one sample in a study of follicular helper T cells after annual influenza vaccination. Time point of the sample: 2014-2015 season, 7 days after vaccination. Clones were sequenced by immunoSEQ multiplex PCR, and TCRdb holds only the in-frame ones, with some missing. This repertoire shows 12,000 to 15,000 clones, less than 85% found once; its top ten account for about 1.3%. The specimen comprised CXCR5+ CD38- circulating T follicular helper cells from blood, sampled 7 days after influenza vaccination. Subset of the sample: circulating Tfh, non-naive CD4+CXCR5+PD-1+ (ICOS+CD38+ or ICOS-CD38-). The source of these receptors is an adult who received the influenza vaccine.

The chain has TRBV28 and TRBJ1-6; D remains ambiguous. V was trimmed by 7 bases and J by 12 bases, leaving 13 bases between them. Germline CDR1 MDHEN, CDR2 SYDVKM. CDR3 length equals 12 residues. Here the CDR3 reads CASTAQAQPLHF. DNA of the CDR3: TGTGCCAGCACAGCCCAGGCTCAACCCCTCCACTTT.

The chain is built from TRBV7-9 and TRBJ2-2; D possibly corresponds to TRBD2 (5 bases). This CDR3 has 13 amino acids. Germline CDR1 SEHNR, CDR2 FQNEAQ (reference sequence). V lost 3 bases, J lost 11 bases, and 13 bases lay in between. This chain's CDR3 is CASSFRRLRELFF. As DNA, the CDR3 is TGTGCCAGCAGCTTTAGGAGGTTGAGAGAGCTGTTTTTT.

Only a few counts were recorded for this clone. This chain uses TRBV30 with TRBJ1-5; tentative D call: TRBD1 (6 bases). The CDR3 totals 15 residues. Per the germline V gene, CDR1 is GTSNPN and CDR2 is SVGIG (reference sequence). V was clipped by 1 base and J by 6 bases, with 16 bases between them. CDR3 sequence reads: CAWSAGVGQSQPQHF. The CDR3 nucleotides are TGTGCCTGGAGTGCAGGGGTAGGGCAGAGTCAGCCCCAGCATTTT.

This rearrangement joins TRBV7-8 to TRBJ1-2; tentatively, D is TRBD1 (6 bases). The CDR3 is 13 residues long. The germline V gene encodes CDR1 SGHVS and CDR2 FQNEAQ. The germline V and J ends were trimmed by 4 bases and 5 bases, with 11 bases remaining between them. CDR3 sequence (DNA): TGTGCCAGCAGCTCAGGGGTTTTTTATGGCTACACCTTC. The encoded protein is CASSSGVFYGYTF.

The chain employs TRBV6-5 and TRBJ1-6, with a tentative D call TRBD1 (5 bases). The CDR3 is made up of 15 amino acids. Trimming removed 6 bases at V and 10 bases at J, with 19 bases between. Germline V gene data show CDR1 as MNHEY and CDR2 as SVGAGI. CDR3 bases: TGTGCCAGCAGGGACCTAGGCGGGGCGCGATCACCCCTCCACTTT. Its protein product is CASRDLGGARSPLHF.

This rearrangement joins TRBV11-1 to TRBJ1-1, with 9 bases matching TRBD1. The CDR3 is 15 residues long. Germline CDR1 is SGHAT and CDR2 is FQDESV (reference sequence). V gave up 5 bases and J gave up 3 bases; unmatched junction bases: 7. The CDR3, as DNA: TGTGCCAGCAGCAGCAGGACAGGGGATTACACTGAAGCTTTCTTT. It encodes CASSSRTGDYTEAFF.

V and J are TRBV7-9 and TRBJ1-2, with D possibly matching TRBD1 (6 bases). Trimming shortened V by 5 bases and J by 2 bases, and 12 bases separated the two germline ends. The CDR3 spans 14 residues. Germline lookup yields CDR1 SEHNR and CDR2 FQNEAQ (reference sequence). The CDR3 sequence: CASSPQGLNYGYTF. DNA of the CDR3: TGTGCCAGCAGCCCACAGGGTTTGAACTATGGCTACACCTTC. The full variable domain, its missing parts supplied by reference TRBV7-9 and TRBJ1-2, is DTGVSQNPRHKITKRGQNVTFRCDPISEHNRLYWYRQTLGQGPEFLTYFQNEAQLEKSRLLSDRFSAERPKGSFSTLEIQRTEQGDSAMYLCASSPQGLNYGYTFGSGTRLTVV.